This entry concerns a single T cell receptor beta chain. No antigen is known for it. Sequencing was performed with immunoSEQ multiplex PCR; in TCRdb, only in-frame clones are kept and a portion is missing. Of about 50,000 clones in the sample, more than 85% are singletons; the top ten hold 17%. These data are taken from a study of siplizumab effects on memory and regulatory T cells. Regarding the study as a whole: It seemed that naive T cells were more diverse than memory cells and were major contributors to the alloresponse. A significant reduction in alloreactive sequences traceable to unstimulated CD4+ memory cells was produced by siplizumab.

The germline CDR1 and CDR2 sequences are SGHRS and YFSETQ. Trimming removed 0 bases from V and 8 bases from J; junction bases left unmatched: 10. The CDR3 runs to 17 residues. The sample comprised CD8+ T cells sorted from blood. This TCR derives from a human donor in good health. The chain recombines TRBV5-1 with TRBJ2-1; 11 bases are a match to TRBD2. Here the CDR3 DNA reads TGCGCCAGCAGCTTGGTGTCTCTAGCGGGAGGAGTCGATGAGCAGTTCTTC. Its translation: CASSLVSLAGGVDEQFF.